This T cell receptor (beta chain) came from a study of shared clonotypes between healthy human individuals. Study-wide results and limits: The genetic and exposure-history diversity represented was limited by few donors. Sharing of clonotypes among donors was expected to vary with sequencing depth.

Measured with immunoSEQ multiplex PCR; TCRdb has only the in-frame clones, and not every one. Of about 2 million clones detected, just under 95% appear once; the ten largest clones hold 0.9% to 1.5%. Naive-designated CD8 cells lacked CD45RO, were positively enriched for CCR7, and omitted terminally differentiated effector memory CD45RA+ cells. Each of the donors was a healthy adult who was HIV-negative and had not had a recent acute infection or vaccination. This CDR3 has 13 amino acids. CDR1 MNHEY and CDR2 SVGAGI come from the germline V gene. Deletions cut 2 bases from V and 4 bases from J, with 9 bases between. Remarks on this clone: What it binds is not known.

This chain joins TRBV6-5 and TRBJ2-7; the D gene could be TRBD1 or TRBD2 (5 bases each). Sequenced material: naive CD8+ T cells sorted from blood. This TCR derives from a man aged 18 to 35 in good health. DNA of the CDR3: TGTGCCAGCAGTTACGGGGACCGTTACGAGCAGTACTTC. As protein: CASSYGDRYEQYF.